This TCR beta chain was recovered during a study of blood T cell repertoires in COVID-19. Whole-study context: The origin of the acute and convalescent COVID-19 samples was the United States, Italy and Spain. PBMCs, B-cell-depleted T cells, or T cells provided the cDNA or gDNA that made up the material.

Trimming removed 5 bases from V and 3 bases from J, with 10 bases in between. From germline, CDR1 is LNHDA and CDR2 SQIVND (reference sequence). The CDR3 contains 14 residues. Under the authors' procedure: From reference gene primer amplification, estimates of nucleated cell counts were derived. Data came from immunoSEQ multiplex PCR; TCRdb stores just in-frame clones and leaves some out. The D gene and trimming were derived from the DNA, and the V and J assignments and clone size from that table. The table shows about 97,000 clones, with about nine tenths occurring only once. The sequence was obtained from a man aged 55 to 70 with acute or convalescent COVID-19. The chain uses TRBV19 and TRBJ2-2; a possible D gene is TRBD2 (5 bases). The source material was peripheral blood. The CDR3 sequence is CASSPGMYTGELFF. The DNA of the CDR3 is TGTGCCAGTAGTCCGGGAATGTACACCGGGGAGCTGTTTTTT.